The 21 T cell receptor beta chains given below trace back to one sample, sequenced in a study of T-cell reconstitution after alpha-beta-depleted transplantation in children. A library of TCRbeta sequences, prepared with unique molecular identifiers, was generated. TCRdb passed the PCR reads through MiXCR, listing each CDR3 protein once. Of hundreds of thousands of distinct CDR3 sequences detected, 10% to 15% appear once; the ten largest clones hold 0.79%. The sample here was PBMCs, taken before TCRalphabeta/CD19-depleted stem cell transplant. These TCRs come from a girl under 10 years old with congenital amegakaryocytic thrombocytopenia, due to receive a stem cell transplant.

The table lists this clonotype with a few counts. J is TRBJ2-1 and V is TRBV7-9; D might be TRBD2 (7 bases). The V end lost 4 bases, the J end lost 2 bases, and 15 bases lay between the germline ends. CDR1 is SEHNR, CDR2 FQNEAQ, per germline (reference sequence). This CDR3 region has 16 residues. This CDR3 is CASSSGGAGTYNEQFF. The DNA of the CDR3 is TGTGCCAGCAGCTCGGGGGGCGCAGGGACCTACAATGAGCAGTTCTTC. The whole variable domain, remainder taken from reference TRBV7-9 and TRBJ2-1, is DTGVSQNPRHKITKRGQNVTFRCDPISEHNRLYWYRQTLGQGPEFLTYFQNEAQLEKSRLLSDRFSAERPKGSFSTLEIQRTEQGDSAMYLCASSSGGAGTYNEQFFGPGTRLTVL.

The V and J genes are TRBV20-1 and TRBJ2-7; D gene ambiguous. Germline loops: CDR1 DFQATT, CDR2 SNEGSKA (reference sequence). This CDR3 is built from 14 residues. Trimming pared 4 bases from V and 0 bases from J, leaving 13 bases between. The CDR3 here is CSATLRGSSYEQYF. CDR3 nucleotide sequence: TGCAGTGCTACTCTCCGCGGTAGCTCCTACGAGCAGTACTTC.

On this clonotype: A read error may explain this, as a much larger clone is one base away. The CDR3 here is CSSTPPSGTDTQYF. CDR3 DNA: TGCAGTTCTACACCTCCTTCGGGCACAGATACGCAGTATTTT. V gene TRBV20-1 combines with J gene TRBJ2-3, with D uncertain. This CDR3 region has 14 residues. Trimming removed 8 bases from V and 1 base from J, with 16 bases in between. CDR1 and CDR2 from the germline V gene are DFQATT and SNEGSKA (reference sequence).

This clonotype was seen a few times. V usage is TRBV7-6 and J usage is TRBJ1-1; possibly TRBD1 for D (5 bases). Trimming left V 5 bases short and J 5 bases short, with 18 bases between. The CDR3 length is 15 residues. Germline CDR1 is SGHVS and CDR2 is FNYEAQ. CDR3 bases: TGTGCCAGCAGCCCCGGGGATCGGGGCGATACTGAAGCTTTCTTT. Translated, it gives CASSPGDRGDTEAFF.

This clonotype was counted at least ten times. The chain has TRBV18 and TRBJ2-1; 9 positions agree with TRBD2. Germline loops: CDR1 KGHSH, CDR2 LQKENI. The length of the CDR3 is 14 residues. The trim removed 8 bases at V and 4 bases at J, leaving 6 bases unmatched. The CDR3 loop reads CASTSSGNYNEQFF. The CDR3, as DNA: TGTGCCAGCACTTCTAGCGGGAATTACAATGAGCAGTTCTTC.

This clonotype was counted at least ten times. V is TRBV5-1 and J is TRBJ1-1; a weak D match, TRBD1 (5 bases). The germline CDR1 and CDR2 sequences are SGHRS and YFSETQ. V was cut by 4 bases and J by 3 bases, with 10 bases left in between. The CDR3 is made up of 13 amino acids. The CDR3 spells CASSLDSYTEAFF. CDR3 nucleotide sequence: TGCGCCAGCAGCCTCGACAGTTACACTGAAGCTTTCTTT.

As concerns this clonotype: Given a far larger clone just one base away, this is likely a sequencing read error. J is TRBJ2-1 and V is TRBV7-9; 8 bases map to TRBD1. The V segment lost 1 base and the J segment 5 bases; nucleotides outside the gene matches: 4. Germline V lookup: CDR1 SEHNR, CDR2 FQNEAQ (reference sequence). This CDR3 comprises 15 residues. The CDR3 coding sequence is TGTGCCAGCAGCTTAGGGCAGGGGGCCGACAATGAGCAGTTCTTC. Amino acids: CASSLGQGADNEQFF.

There are many counts of this clonotype. The chain employs TRBV12-3 or TRBV12-4 and TRBJ1-6; D is uncertain. This CDR3 spans 17 amino acids. Trimming removed 5 bases at V and 0 bases at J, with 14 bases between. CDR3 residues: CASSPTWESSYNSPLHF. CDR3 DNA: TGTGCCAGCAGTCCTACATGGGAGAGCTCCTATAATTCACCCCTCCACTTT.

This chain uses TRBV29-1 with TRBJ1-2; 9 nucleotides align to TRBD1. The V gene end was trimmed by 4 bases and the J gene end by 7 bases; junction bases not matched to a gene: 16. There are 16 residues in the CDR3. From germline, CDR1 is SQVTM and CDR2 ANQGSEA. The CDR3 here is CSVGGPWTGAGFGYTF. Written as DNA, the CDR3 is TGCAGCGTTGGAGGACCCTGGACAGGGGCCGGATTTGGCTACACCTTC.

V is TRBV5-1 and J is TRBJ2-7, with TRBD2 identical over 11 bases. The CDR3 extends over 13 amino acids. CDR1 is SGHRS and CDR2 is YFSETQ in the germline V gene. V trimming: 5 bases; J trimming: 3 bases; junction bases outside the gene matches: 1. As DNA, the CDR3 is TGCGCCAGCAGGGGGACTAGCGGCTACGAGCAGTACTTC. Translating gives CASRGTSGYEQYF.

This clonotype was recorded at least ten times. The DNA of the CDR3 is TGCGCCAGCAGCTTATCGGTTCTAGCGGGTGACAATGAGCAGTTCTTC. Amino acids: CASSLSVLAGDNEQFF. The chain links TRBV5-1 to TRBJ2-1; 8 nucleotides line up with TRBD2. With V trimmed by 2 bases and J by 5 bases, 9 bases remained unmatched. Germline V gene sequence: CDR1 SGHRS, CDR2 YFSETQ. CDR3 length equals 16 residues.

This chain connects TRBV5-1 to TRBJ1-1; 8 bases map to TRBD1. With V trimmed by 3 bases and J by 7 bases, 5 bases remained unmatched. This CDR3 contains 13 residues. Per the germline V gene, CDR1 is SGHRS and CDR2 is YFSETQ. DNA for the CDR3: TGCGCCAGCAGCTGGAGGACAGGGAATGAAGCTTTCTTT. Translated: CASSWRTGNEAFF.

The V call is TRBV6-2 or TRBV6-3, the J call TRBJ2-7; 9 positions agree with TRBD2. CDR1 is MNHEY, CDR2 SVGEGT, per germline. V was pared by 6 bases and J by 3 bases, with 24 bases of the junction left unmatched. This CDR3 region has 20 residues. The CDR3: CASRADTPIPSTSGFYEQYF. The CDR3 bases are TGTGCCAGCAGAGCCGATACACCGATTCCATCGACTAGCGGCTTCTACGAGCAGTACTTC.

Worth noting for this clonotype: A much larger clone lies one base from this, so it may be a read error. This chain joins TRBV12-3 or TRBV12-4 and TRBJ1-1; 7 bases line up with TRBD1. The CDR3 has 14 amino acids. As DNA, the CDR3 is TGTGCCAGCGCCTGGGGGACAGCTAACACTGCAGCTTTCTTT. It encodes CASAWGTANTAAFF.

The CDR3 here is CASSRDTDRGNSPLHF. In DNA form, the CDR3 reads TGTGCCAGCAGCCGGGACACGGACAGAGGGAATTCACCCCTCCACTTT. This chain connects TRBV4-2 to TRBJ1-6, with a tentative D call TRBD1 (6 bases). V was cut by 4 bases and J by 7 bases, with 17 bases left in between. The CDR3 has 16 residues. Germline-derived CDR1 and CDR2 are LGHNA and YNFKEQ.

CDR3 in amino acids: CASYVGEFPEYYSYNEQFF. CDR3 DNA: TGCGCCAGCTATGTGGGGGAATTCCCGGAATACTACTCCTACAATGAGCAGTTCTTC. V is TRBV5-1 and J is TRBJ2-1; D tentatively reads TRBD1 or TRBD2 (5 bases each). Germline assignment: CDR1 SGHRS and CDR2 YFSETQ. The CDR3 sequence is 19 residues long. V shed 7 bases and J shed 0 bases, with 26 bases lying between them.

V is TRBV7-8 and J is TRBJ2-7; D is uncertain. The CDR3 has 14 amino acids. V was clipped by 1 base and J by 4 bases, with 11 bases between them. Germline values: CDR1 SGHVS, CDR2 FQNEAQ. The CDR3 DNA follows: TGTGCCAGCAGCTTAGTTGTGGTAGATTACGAGCAGTACTTC. It yields the protein CASSLVVVDYEQYF. Full variable domain (missing parts from reference TRBV7-8 and TRBJ2-7): GAGVSQSPRYKVAKRGQDVALRCDPISGHVSLFWYQQALGQGPEFLTYFQNEAQLDKSGLPSDRFFAERPEGSVSTLKIQRTQQEDSAVYLCASSLVVVDYEQYFGPGTRLTVT.

J is TRBJ2-7 and V is TRBV5-6, with TRBD2 identical over 10 bases. The CDR3 length is 15 residues. Per the germline V gene, CDR1 is SGHDT and CDR2 is YYEEEE. V shed 3 bases and J 4 bases; nucleotides not matched to a gene: 7. The CDR3: CASSSGLADQYEQYF. The CDR3 bases are TGTGCCAGCAGCTCCGGACTAGCGGATCAATACGAGCAGTACTTC.

This clonotype turned up a few times. The genes are TRBV3-1 and TRBJ2-7; no definite D call. Germline CDR1 reads LGHDT; CDR2 reads YNNKEL (reference sequence). The CDR3 runs 12 residues. The germline V and J ends were trimmed by 6 bases and 6 bases, with 12 bases remaining between them. For the CDR3, the DNA is TGTGCCAGCAGAAATGGTCGTAGCGAGCAGTACTTC. Translating gives CASRNGRSEQYF.

This clonotype was counted at least ten times. The chain has TRBV5-6 and TRBJ2-2; D is unclear. The V end lost 3 bases, the J end lost 6 bases, and 3 bases lay between the germline ends. The CDR3 runs 11 residues. Germline assignment: CDR1 SGHDT and CDR2 YYEEEE. The CDR3: CASSYSGELFF. The CDR3 DNA follows: TGTGCCAGCAGCTATTCCGGGGAGCTGTTTTTT.

This clonotype came up many times. This chain connects TRBV5-1 to TRBJ2-6, with D maybe TRBD2 (5 bases). CDR3 length equals 17 residues. Germline V gene sequence: CDR1 SGHRS, CDR2 YFSETQ. The V end was cut by 2 bases, the J end by 3 bases, with 15 bases between. For the CDR3, the DNA is TGCGCCAGCAGCTTAGGTCTGGGGAGTTATGGGGCCAACGTCCTGACTTTC. Translation: CASSLGLGSYGANVLTF.